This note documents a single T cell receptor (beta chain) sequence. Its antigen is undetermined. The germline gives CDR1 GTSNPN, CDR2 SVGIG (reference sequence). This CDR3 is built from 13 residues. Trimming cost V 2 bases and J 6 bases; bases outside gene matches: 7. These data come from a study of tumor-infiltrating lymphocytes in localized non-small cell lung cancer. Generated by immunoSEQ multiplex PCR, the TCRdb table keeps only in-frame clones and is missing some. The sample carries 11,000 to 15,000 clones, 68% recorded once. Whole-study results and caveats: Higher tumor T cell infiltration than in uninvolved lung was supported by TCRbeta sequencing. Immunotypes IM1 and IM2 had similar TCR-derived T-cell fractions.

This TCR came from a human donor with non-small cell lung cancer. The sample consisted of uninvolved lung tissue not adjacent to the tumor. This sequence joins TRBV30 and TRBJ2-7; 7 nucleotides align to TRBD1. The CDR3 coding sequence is TGTGCCTGGAGTATCGAGGGGGCCGGCGAGCAGTACTTC. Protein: CAWSIEGAGEQYF.